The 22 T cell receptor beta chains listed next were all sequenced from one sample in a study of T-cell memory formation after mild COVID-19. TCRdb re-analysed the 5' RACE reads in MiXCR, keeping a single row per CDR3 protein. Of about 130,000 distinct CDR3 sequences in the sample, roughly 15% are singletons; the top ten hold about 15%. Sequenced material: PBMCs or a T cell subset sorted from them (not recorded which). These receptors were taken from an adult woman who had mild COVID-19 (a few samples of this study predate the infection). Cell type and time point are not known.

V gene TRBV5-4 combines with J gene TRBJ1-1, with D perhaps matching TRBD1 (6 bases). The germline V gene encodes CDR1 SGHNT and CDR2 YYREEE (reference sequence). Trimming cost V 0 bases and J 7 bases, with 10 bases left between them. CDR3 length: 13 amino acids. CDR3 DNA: TGTGCCAGCAGCTTGGCTCGGGACATTGAAGCTTTCTTT. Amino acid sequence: CASSLARDIEAFF.

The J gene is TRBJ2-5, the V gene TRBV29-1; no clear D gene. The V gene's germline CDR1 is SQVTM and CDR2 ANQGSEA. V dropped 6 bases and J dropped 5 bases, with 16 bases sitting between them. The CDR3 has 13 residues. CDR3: CSVSPMVWETQYF. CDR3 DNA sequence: TGCAGCGTCTCCCCCATGGTTTGGGAGACCCAGTACTTC.

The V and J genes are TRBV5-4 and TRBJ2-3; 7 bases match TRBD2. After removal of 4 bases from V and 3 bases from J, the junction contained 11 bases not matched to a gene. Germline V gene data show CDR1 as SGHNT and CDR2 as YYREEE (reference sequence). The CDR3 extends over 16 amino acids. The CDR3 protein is CASSPEGGGSTDTQYF. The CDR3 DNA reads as TGTGCCAGCAGCCCCGAGGGCGGCGGGAGTACAGATACGCAGTATTTT. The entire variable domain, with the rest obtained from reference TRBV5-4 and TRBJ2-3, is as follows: ETGVTQSPTHLIKTRGQQVTLRCSSQSGHNTVSWYQQALGQGPQFIFQYYREEENGRGNFPPRFSGLQFPNYSSELNVNALELDDSALYLCASSPEGGGSTDTQYFGPGTRLTVL.

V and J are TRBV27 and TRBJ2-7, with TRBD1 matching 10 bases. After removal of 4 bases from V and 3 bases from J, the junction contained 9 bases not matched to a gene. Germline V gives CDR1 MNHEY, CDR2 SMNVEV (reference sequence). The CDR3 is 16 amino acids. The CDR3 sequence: CASSSPSGTGDYEQYF. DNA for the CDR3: TGTGCCAGCAGTTCCCCGAGTGGGACAGGGGACTACGAGCAGTACTTC.

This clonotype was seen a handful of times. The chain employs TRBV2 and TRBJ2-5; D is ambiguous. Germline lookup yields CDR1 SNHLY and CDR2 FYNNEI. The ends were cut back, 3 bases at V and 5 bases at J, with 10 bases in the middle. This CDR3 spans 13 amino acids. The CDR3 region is CASSEKKGETQYF. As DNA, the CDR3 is TGTGCCAGCAGTGAGAAAAAAGGGGAGACCCAGTACTTC. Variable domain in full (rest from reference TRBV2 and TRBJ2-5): EPEVTQTPSHQVTQMGQEVILRCVPISNHLYFYWYRQILGQKVEFLVSFYNNEISEKSEIFDDQFSVERPDGSNFTLKIRSTKLEDSAMYFCASSEKKGETQYFGPGTRLLVL.

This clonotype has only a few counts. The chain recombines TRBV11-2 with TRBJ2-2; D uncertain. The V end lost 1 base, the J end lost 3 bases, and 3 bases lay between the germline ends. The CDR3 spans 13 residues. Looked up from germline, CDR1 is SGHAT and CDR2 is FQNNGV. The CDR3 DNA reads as TGTGCCAGCAGCTTAGTGGACACCGGGGAGCTGTTTTTT. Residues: CASSLVDTGELFF.

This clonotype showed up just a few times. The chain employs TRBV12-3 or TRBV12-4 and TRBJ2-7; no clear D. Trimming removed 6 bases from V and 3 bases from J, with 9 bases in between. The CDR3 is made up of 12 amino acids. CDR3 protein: CASRVGHYEQYF. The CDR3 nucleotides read TGTGCCAGCAGAGTTGGGCACTACGAGCAGTACTTC.

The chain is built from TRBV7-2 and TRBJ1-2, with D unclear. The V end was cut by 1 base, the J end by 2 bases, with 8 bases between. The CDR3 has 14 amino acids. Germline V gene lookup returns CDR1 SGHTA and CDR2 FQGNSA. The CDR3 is CASSLVRENYGYTF. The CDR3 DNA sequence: TGTGCCAGCAGCTTAGTGAGGGAAAACTATGGCTACACCTTC.

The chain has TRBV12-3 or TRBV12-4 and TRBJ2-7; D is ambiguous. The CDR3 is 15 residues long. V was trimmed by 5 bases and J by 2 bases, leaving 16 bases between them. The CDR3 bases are TGTGCCAGCAGTCCCTCGGCGTGGCCACCCTACGAGCAGTACTTC. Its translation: CASSPSAWPPYEQYF.

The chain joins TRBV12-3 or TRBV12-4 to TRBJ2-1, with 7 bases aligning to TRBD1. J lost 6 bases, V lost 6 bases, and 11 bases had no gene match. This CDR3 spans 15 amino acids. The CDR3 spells CASSLQGYTGNEQFF. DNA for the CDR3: TGTGCCAGCAGCCTACAGGGGTATACTGGCAATGAGCAGTTCTTC.

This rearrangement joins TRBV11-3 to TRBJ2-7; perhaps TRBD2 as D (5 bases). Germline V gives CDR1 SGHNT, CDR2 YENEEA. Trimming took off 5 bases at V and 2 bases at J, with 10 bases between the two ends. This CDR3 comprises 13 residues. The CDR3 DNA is TGTGCCAGCAGCCAATCGGGAACCTACGAGCAGTACTTC. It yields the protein CASSQSGTYEQYF.

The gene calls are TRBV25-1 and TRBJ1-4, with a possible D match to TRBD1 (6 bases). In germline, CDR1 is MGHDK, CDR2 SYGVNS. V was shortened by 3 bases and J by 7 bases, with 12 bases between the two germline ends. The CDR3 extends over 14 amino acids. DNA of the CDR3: TGTGCCAGCAGTGAGGGACAACTCCGTGAAAAACTGTTTTTT. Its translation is CASSEGQLREKLFF.

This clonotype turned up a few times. CDR3 coding DNA: TGTGCCAGCAGTTTAAGAGGGGGCCATGGCTACACCTTC. Its translation is CASSLRGGHGYTF. The chain employs TRBV27 and TRBJ1-2; 7 positions agree with TRBD1. The V gene end was trimmed by 2 bases and the J gene end by 6 bases; junction bases not matched to a gene: 3. Germline assignment: CDR1 MNHEY and CDR2 SMNVEV (reference sequence). The CDR3 sequence is 13 residues long.

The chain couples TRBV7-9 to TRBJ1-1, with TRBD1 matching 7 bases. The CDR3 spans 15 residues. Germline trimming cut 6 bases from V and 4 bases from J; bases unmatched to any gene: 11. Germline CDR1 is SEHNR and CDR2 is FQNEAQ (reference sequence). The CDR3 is CASRTQQGLITEAFF. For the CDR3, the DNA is TGTGCCAGCAGAACTCAACAGGGGTTGATCACTGAAGCTTTCTTT.

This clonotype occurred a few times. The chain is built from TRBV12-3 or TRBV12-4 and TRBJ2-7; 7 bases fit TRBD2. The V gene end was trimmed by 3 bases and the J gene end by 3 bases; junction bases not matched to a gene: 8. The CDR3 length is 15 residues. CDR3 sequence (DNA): TGTGCCAGCAGTTTGGGTTCTAGCGGCAACTACGAGCAGTACTTC. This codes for CASSLGSSGNYEQYF.

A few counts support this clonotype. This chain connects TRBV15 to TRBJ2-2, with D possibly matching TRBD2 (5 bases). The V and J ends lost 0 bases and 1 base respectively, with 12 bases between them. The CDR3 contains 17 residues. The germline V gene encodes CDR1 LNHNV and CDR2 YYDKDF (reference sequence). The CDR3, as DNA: TGTGCCACCAGCAGAGATGCGAGGGTGAGGAACACCGGGGAGCTGTTTTTT. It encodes CATSRDARVRNTGELFF.

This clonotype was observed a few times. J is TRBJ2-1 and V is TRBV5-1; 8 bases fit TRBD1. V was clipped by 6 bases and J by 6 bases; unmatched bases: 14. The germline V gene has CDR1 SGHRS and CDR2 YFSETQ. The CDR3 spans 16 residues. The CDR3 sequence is CASTKIQGALSNEQFF. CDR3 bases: TGCGCCAGCACGAAAATTCAGGGGGCGTTGAGCAATGAGCAGTTCTTC.

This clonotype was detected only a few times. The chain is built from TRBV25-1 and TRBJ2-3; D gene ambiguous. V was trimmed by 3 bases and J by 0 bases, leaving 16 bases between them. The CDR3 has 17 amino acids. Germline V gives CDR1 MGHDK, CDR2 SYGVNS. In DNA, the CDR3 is TGTGCCAGCAGTGATCATCAGACCCCTGCTAGCACAGATACGCAGTATTTT. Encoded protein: CASSDHQTPASTDTQYF.

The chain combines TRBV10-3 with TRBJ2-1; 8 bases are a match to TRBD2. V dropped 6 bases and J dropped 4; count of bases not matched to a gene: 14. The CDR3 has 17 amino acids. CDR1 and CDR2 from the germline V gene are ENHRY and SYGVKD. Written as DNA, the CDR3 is TGTGCCATCAGCCTTCGGGTTAGCGGGGATCTATACAATGAGCAGTTCTTC. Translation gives CAISLRVSGDLYNEQFF.

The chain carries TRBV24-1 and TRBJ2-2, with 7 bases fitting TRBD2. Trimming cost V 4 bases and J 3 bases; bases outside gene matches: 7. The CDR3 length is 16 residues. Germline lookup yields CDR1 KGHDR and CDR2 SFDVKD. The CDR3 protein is CATSDSSGVYTGELFF. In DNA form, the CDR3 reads TGTGCCACCAGTGACTCCAGCGGGGTCTACACCGGGGAGCTGTTTTTT.

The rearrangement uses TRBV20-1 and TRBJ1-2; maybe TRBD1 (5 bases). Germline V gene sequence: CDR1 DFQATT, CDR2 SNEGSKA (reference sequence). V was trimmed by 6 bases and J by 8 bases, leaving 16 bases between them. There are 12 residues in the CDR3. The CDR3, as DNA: TGCAGTGCGACGGAGGGGTCTTGGGGCTACACCTTC. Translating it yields CSATEGSWGYTF.

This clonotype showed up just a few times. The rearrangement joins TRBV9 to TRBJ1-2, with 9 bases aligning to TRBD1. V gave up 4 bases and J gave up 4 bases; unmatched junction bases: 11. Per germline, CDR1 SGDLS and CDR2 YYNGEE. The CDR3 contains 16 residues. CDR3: CASSPEGTGGSYGYTF. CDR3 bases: TGTGCCAGCAGCCCCGAAGGCACAGGGGGCAGCTATGGCTACACCTTC.